This entry features one T cell receptor beta chain sequence. This clonotype was seen at least ten times. Its antigen specificity is not known. Nothing much larger sits one base from this clone, and base qualities are not available. Reading the germline V gene gives CDR1 MNHEY and CDR2 SVGAGI. V is clipped by 6 bases and J by 0 bases, and the sequence between their germline boundaries is 15 bases long. Its CDR3 holds 16 amino acids, cysteine through phenylalanine. Kept here is only the CDR3 DNA, which spans 48 bases and is read in frame from base 1. During library preparation, unique molecular identifiers were attached to individual cDNA molecules so that TCRs could be counted in a quantitative, reproducible way. Both TCR alpha and TCR beta chains were sequenced from each blood RNA sample. Concerning the study's data processing: The median number of TCRs per sample was approximately 98,000, ranging from about 23,224 to 690,600. The Decombinator software suite was used to annotate the V, J and CDR3 of the TCR reads. Every sample was subsampled to the same number of TCRs (28,000) for the PS versus PT1 abundance plots. Expanded TCRs were defined as absent before sensitization and observed at least eight times at the 2-week time point. TCRdb handled the public reads itself, with Q25 trimming in fastp and clone calling in MiXCR, and kept productive beta chains. Each entry merges the rows of one CDR3 protein and shows their most common DNA and genes. These V and J calls rely on TCRdb rather than the paper's analysis. A total of roughly 120,000 distinct CDR3 sequences appear in this sample, 8.5% to 9% of them only once. In total, the top ten clones hold approximately 1.5% of the sample.

The record originates from a study of human T cells and chemical hapten exposure (dated by TCRdb to the early 2020s). Background for the entire study: Libraries were pooled for sequencing, and variation in per-sample TCR yields was attributed mainly to small differences in library volumes within the pool. The study tracked peripheral blood TCR repertoire changes in vivo during primary and secondary sensitization to the hapten diphenylcyclopropenone (DPC) in alopecia patients. Findings and caveats that apply to the study as a whole: DPC sensitization did not change the number of TCRs with a frequency above 1 in 1000, and there was no evidence of changes in global repertoire structure. After repeated subsampling, the strength of the expansion versus patch-test correlation and the threshold at which it became significant changed.

Unfractionated whole blood was collected in Tempus Blood RNA tubes, and total RNA was extracted from that blood. About 5 healthy volunteers were used as TCR sequencing controls and were bled at day 0, 2 weeks and 6 weeks. The sequence links TRBV6-5 to TRBJ1-3; the D gene identity is not certain. The TCR was taken from a human donor in good health. Some clones in this sample may be carry-over from other donors' samples. Donor details come from another sample of the same person, matched by shared clones. The specimen was whole blood. For the CDR3, the sequence is CASRPHPQFSGNTIYF. The bases read TGTGCCAGCAGACCTCATCCACAGTTCTCTGGAAACACCATATATTTT.